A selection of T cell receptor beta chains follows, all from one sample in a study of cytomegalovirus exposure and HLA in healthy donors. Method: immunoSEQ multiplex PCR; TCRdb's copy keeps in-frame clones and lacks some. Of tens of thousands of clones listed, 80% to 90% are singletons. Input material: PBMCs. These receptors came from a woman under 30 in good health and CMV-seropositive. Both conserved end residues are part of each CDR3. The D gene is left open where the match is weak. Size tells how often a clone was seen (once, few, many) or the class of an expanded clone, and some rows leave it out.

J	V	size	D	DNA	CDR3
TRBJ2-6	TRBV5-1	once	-	TGCGCCAGCAGCTTGGAAGGAGGAGGCTCTGGGGCCAACGTCCTGACTTTC	CASSLEGGGSGANVLTF
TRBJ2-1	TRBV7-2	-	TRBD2	TGTGCCAGCAGCTTAGCTGGGCGCACTCGACTAGCGGGACTGTACAATGAGCAGTTCTTC	CASSLAGRTRLAGLYNEQFF
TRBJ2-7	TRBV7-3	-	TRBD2	TGTGCCAGCAGCTTTACTAGCGGGAGTTACGAGCAGTACTTC	CASSFTSGSYEQYF
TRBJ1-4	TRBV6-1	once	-	TGTGCCAGCATGCCCCCCAAGACCGGGGGAAAACTGTTTTTT	CASMPPKTGGKLFF
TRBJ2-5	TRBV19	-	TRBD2	TGTGCCAGTAGTTCCCAGCGGGGTGCTGTAGAGACCCAGTACTTC	CASSSQRGAVETQYF
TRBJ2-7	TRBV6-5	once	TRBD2	TGTGCCAGCAGTACCCCCGGGGGGTACACCTACGAGCAGTACTTC	CASSTPGGYTYEQYF
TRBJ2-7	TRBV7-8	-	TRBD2	TGTGCCAGCAGCCCGGGACTAACCTACGAGCAGTACTTC	CASSPGLTYEQYF
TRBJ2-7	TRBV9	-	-	TGTGCCAGCAGCGTAGGAGGTTCCCCTTACTACGAGCAGTACTTC	CASSVGGSPYYEQYF
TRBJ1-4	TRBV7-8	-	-	TGTGCCAGCAGCTTATCGGCGGCCAGTTGGAGTGAAAAACTGTTTTTT	CASSLSAASWSEKLFF
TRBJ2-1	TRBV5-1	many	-	TGCGCCAGCAGCTTGGCCTTCTACAATGAGCAGTTCTTC	CASSLAFYNEQFF
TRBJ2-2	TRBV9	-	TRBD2	TGTGCCAGCAGCATCGCTAAGATAGCGGGGGGAAACACCGGGGAGCTGTTTTTT	CASSIAKIAGGNTGELFF
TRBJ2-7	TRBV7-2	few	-	TGTGCCAGCAGCTTCACAGGGAATACCTACGAGCAGTACTTC	CASSFTGNTYEQYF
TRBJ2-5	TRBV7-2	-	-	TGTGCCAGCAGCCTAACTATCGCCGTTGGGGAGACCCAGTACTTC	CASSLTIAVGETQYF
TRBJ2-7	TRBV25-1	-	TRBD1	TGTGCCAGCAGATTGACAGGGTCCGGCGAGCAGTACTTC	CASRLTGSGEQYF
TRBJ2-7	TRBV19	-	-	TGTGCCAGTAGTTCAGGGTGGAACGAGCAGTACTTC	CASSSGWNEQYF
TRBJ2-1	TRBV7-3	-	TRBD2	TGTGCCAGCGGCGCGACTAGCGGGAGTTGGGCTCACAATGAGCAGTTCTTC	CASGATSGSWAHNEQFF
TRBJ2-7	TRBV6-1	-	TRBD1	TGTGCCACCCGTGGACAGGGCTACGAGCAGTACTTC	CATRGQGYEQYF
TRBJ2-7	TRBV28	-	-	TGTGCCAGCAGTTTTGATTACAGCCTCTACGAGCAGTACTTC	CASSFDYSLYEQYF
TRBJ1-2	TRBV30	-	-	TGTGCCTATCAAAAACAGGGAATTCATGGCTACACCTTC	CAYQKQGIHGYTF
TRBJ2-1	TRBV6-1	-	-	TGTGCCAGCAGTGGCGGGGTAGACAATGAGCAGTTCTTC	CASSGGVDNEQFF
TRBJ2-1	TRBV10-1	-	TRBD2	TGCGCCAGCAGCCCGGGACTAGCGGGAGTAAGGTACAATGAGCAGTTCTTC	CASSPGLAGVRYNEQFF
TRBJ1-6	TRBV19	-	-	TGTGCCAGTCGACTCAGGGGTGACAGCTCCTATAATTCACCCCTCCACTTT	CASRLRGDSSYNSPLHF
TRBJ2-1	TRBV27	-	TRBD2	TGTGCCAGCAGTACCCGGGACTACCAGTTCTTC	CASSTRDYQFF
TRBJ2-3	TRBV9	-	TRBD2	TGTGCCAGCAGCGGACTAGCGGGGCCAGATACGCAGTATTTT	CASSGLAGPDTQYF
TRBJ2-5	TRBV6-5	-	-	TGTGCCAGCAGTTACTCGCCCGGGTCCTCTGAAGAGACCCAGTACTTC	CASSYSPGSSEETQYF
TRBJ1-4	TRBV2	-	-	TGTGCCAGCAGGGAAGGGGGGGGTTTTGAAAAACTGTTTTTT	CASREGGGFEKLFF
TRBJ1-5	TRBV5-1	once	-	TGCGCCAGCAGCCTCGCGACGGGACAGCCCCAGCATTTT	CASSLATGQPQHF
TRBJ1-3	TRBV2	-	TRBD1	TGTGCCAGCGGGACAGGGTCAGGAAACACCATATATTTT	CASGTGSGNTIYF
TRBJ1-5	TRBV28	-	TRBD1	TGTGCCAGCAGCCAGGCAGGACAGGGCCGTAGCAATCAGCCCCAGCATTTT	CASSQAGQGRSNQPQHF
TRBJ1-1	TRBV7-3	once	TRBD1	TGTGCCAGCAGCCCAACAGGGGGCTCGAAGACTGAAGCTTTCTTT	CASSPTGGSKTEAFF
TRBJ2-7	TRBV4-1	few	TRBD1	TGCGCCAGCAGCCACCGGACAGGGAACTACGAGCAGTACTTC	CASSHRTGNYEQYF
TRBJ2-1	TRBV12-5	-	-	TGTGCTAGTGGAAACTATAGAGATGAGCAGTTCTTC	CASGNYRDEQFF
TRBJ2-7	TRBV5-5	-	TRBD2	TGTGCCAGCAGCGTGGGGACTAGCGTGAACTACGAGCAGTACTTC	CASSVGTSVNYEQYF
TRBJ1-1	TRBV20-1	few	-	TGCAGTGCTAGGGAGAACACTGAAGCTCTCTTT	CSARENTEALF
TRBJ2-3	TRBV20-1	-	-	TGCAGTGCTCTGGAGAGAGATACGCAGTATTTT	CSALERDTQYF
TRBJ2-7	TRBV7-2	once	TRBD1	TGTGCCAGCAGCTCTCAGACAGGGGGTCGATGGGAGCAGTACTTC	CASSSQTGGRWEQYF
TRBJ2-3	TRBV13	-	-	TGTGCCAGCAACGGGGGATACACAGATACGCAGTATTTT	CASNGGYTDTQYF
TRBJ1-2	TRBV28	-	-	TGTGCCAGCAGTTTATGGGACAGCGAACGCTATGGCTACACCTTC	CASSLWDSERYGYTF
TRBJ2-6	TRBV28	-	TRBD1	TGTGCCAGCAGTCAGGGACAGGGTTTTGGGGCCAACGTCCTGACTTTC	CASSQGQGFGANVLTF
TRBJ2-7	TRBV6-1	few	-	TGTGCCAGCAGTCTCGGTCCGACCTACGAGCAGTACTTC	CASSLGPTYEQYF
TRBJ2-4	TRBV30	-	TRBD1	TGTGCCTGGCACGGACAGGGGCTAAGGGTGTACTTC	CAWHGQGLRVYF
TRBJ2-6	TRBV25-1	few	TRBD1	TGTGCCAGCAGTACACCGGGACAGACCTACTCTGGGGCCAACGTCCTGACTTTC	CASSTPGQTYSGANVLTF
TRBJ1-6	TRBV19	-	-	TGTGCCAGTAGTACGGGGAGCTCCTATAATTCACCCCTCCACTTT	CASSTGSSYNSPLHF
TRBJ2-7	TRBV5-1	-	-	TGCGCCAGCAGCTCCTCGTACGAGCAGTACTTC	CASSSSYEQYF
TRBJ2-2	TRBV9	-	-	TGTGCCAGCACCGACAACCCGAACACCGGGGAGCTGTTTTTT	CASTDNPNTGELFF
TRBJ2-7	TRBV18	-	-	TGTGCCAGCTCACCCAGCCTCGGCAGGGGCGACGAGCAGTACTTC	CASSPSLGRGDEQYF
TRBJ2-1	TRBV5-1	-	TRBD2	TGCGCCAGCACAGATCCTAGCGGGGCTAACAATGAGCAGTTCTTC	CASTDPSGANNEQFF
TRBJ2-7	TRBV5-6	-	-	TGTGCCAGCAGCTCGACAAGAGAGCAGTACTTC	CASSSTREQYF